This TCR beta chain emerged from a study of blood T cell repertoires in COVID-19. Study processing details: Reference gene primer amplification yielded estimated nucleated cell counts. Profiled with immunoSEQ multiplex PCR; TCRdb holds only in-frame clones, not every one. V and J calls and clone size follow that table, whereas D and trimming were derived from the DNA. The table lists about 130,000 clones, roughly 72% of them singletons. Germline-derived CDR1 and CDR2 are SEHNR and FQNEAQ (reference sequence). The CDR3 consists of 16 residues. V lost 5 bases and J 1 base, leaving 17 bases between the germline ends.

The sequence was collected from a human donor in a cohort sampled during active COVID-19. The sample taken for sequencing was peripheral blood. The chain carries TRBV7-9 and TRBJ1-1; D not resolved. The chain's CDR3 is CASSPPNGGWNTEAFF. The CDR3 DNA is TGTGCCAGCAGCCCCCCTAATGGAGGATGGAACACTGAAGCTTTCTTT.